This TCR beta chain was sequenced in a study of T cells after yellow fever vaccination. This clonotype was observed many times. CDR1 MNHEY and CDR2 SVGAGI come from the germline V gene. The V and J ends lost 2 bases and 0 bases respectively, with 18 bases between them. This CDR3 region has 18 residues. TCRdb ran MiXCR on the 5' RACE reads and lists one entry per CDR3 protein. The profile shows 100,000 to 150,000 distinct CDR3 sequences, about 7.8% of them singletons. This specimen consisted of CD4+ T cells sorted from PBMCs, obtained about 41 days after the first yellow fever vaccination. This chain joins TRBV6-5 and TRBJ2-3; possible D gene TRBD1, 6 bases. This TCR derives from a man younger than 30 who received the YFV17D yellow fever vaccine. The CDR3 reads CASSYIGRGIPSTDTQYF. Here the CDR3 DNA reads TGTGCCAGCAGTTACATCGGCAGGGGCATTCCTAGCACAGATACGCAGTATTTT.